This T cell receptor beta chain was observed in a study of blood T cells in healthy people across ages. Study conclusions and caveats: Roughly linear age-related decline in beta diversity appeared, significant by age 40. A greater number of naive CD4+ cells and higher diversity distinguished long-lived donors from aged donors. Changes seen in expanded clonotypes were possibly confounded by donor CMV status left unknown.

Germline lookup yields CDR1 SGHRS and CDR2 YFSETQ. The CDR3 runs to 14 residues. The trim removed 0 bases at V and 7 bases at J, leaving 6 bases unmatched. PCR was performed a second time for about 6 to 12 cycles using a sample-barcoded 5' primer and a J-beta primer mix. TCRdb reanalysed the 5' RACE reads using MiXCR and keeps one entry per CDR3 protein. The sample records roughly 1.6 million distinct CDR3 sequences, roughly 30% being singletons. Isolation per sample recovered at least 6 million PBMCs. Regarding this clonotype: What it recognizes is unknown.

The chain links TRBV5-1 to TRBJ1-2, with 7 bases fitting TRBD1. Specimen: blood. This receptor was identified in a woman aged 25 to 39 in good health. Here the CDR3 reads CASSLGQGESGYTF. Written as DNA, the CDR3 is TGCGCCAGCAGCTTGGGGCAGGGGGAAAGTGGCTACACCTTC.